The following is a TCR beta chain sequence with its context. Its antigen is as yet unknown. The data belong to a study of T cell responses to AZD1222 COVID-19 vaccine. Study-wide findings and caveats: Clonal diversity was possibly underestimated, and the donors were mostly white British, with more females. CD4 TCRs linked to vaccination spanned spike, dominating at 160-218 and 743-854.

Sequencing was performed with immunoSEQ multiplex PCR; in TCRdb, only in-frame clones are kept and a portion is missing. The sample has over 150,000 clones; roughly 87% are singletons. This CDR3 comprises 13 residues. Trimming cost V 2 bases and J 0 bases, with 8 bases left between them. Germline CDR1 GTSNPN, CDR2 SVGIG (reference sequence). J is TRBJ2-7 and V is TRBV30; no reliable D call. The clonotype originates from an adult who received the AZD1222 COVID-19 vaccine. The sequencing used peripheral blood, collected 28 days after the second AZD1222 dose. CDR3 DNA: TGTGCCTGGAGTCCCCAGCCCTCCTACGAGCAGTACTTC. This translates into CAWSPQPSYEQYF. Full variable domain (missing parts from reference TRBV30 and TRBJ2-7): SQTIHQWPATLVQPVGSPLSLECTVEGTSNPNLYWYRQAAGRGLQLLFYSVGIGQISSEVPQNLSASRPQDRQFILSSKKLLLSDSGFYLCAWSPQPSYEQYFGPGTRLTVT.